What follows describes a single TCR beta chain. This clonotype was found many times. The antigen this receptor binds is unknown. The input lacks base qualities; no much larger clone sits a single base away. This specimen comes from a study of prognosis after radiotherapy for stage I lung cancer (TCRdb year 2021). About the study as a whole: Between early 2018 and early 2019, about 20 patients with stage I NSCLC were enrolled in Nanjing, China. Over eleven of the patients were found to have newly diagnosed primary stage I lung tumors, and 4 or 5 were living with oligometastatic NSCLC after surgical resection of the primary tumor. All patients were regarded as medically inoperable, because of comorbidities in over 10 patients and refusal of surgery in several patients. A total of about 40 blood samples from 19 patients were sequenced, with one sample obtained before and one obtained after SBRT for each patient. Concurrent therapy was not administered to any patient alongside SBRT. After SBRT, distant metastases developed in about 20% of the 19 patients at a median of 7 months, while the remaining 15 patients had no significant progression. On tumor histology, twelve patients had adenocarcinoma and 6 to 8 had squamous cell carcinoma. The cohort included about a dozen men and roughly six women, with a median age of roughly 74 years and a range of about 50 to 85 years. Peripheral blood TCR beta repertoires were profiled in stage I NSCLC patients before and after stereotactic body radiotherapy, and the repertoires were related to distant failure. SBRT was delivered in 3 to 5 fractions with a biologically effective dose of at least 100 Gy, and image-guided IMRT or VMAT was used for delivery.

Two rounds of multiplex PCR were used to amplify the TCR beta CDR3 region from genomic DNA. In the first PCR round, primers specific to each TRBV and TRBJ gene were used, and the primer sequences were filed in Chinese patent CN105087789A. Universal primers were used in the second round of PCR. The Roche High Pure PCR Template Preparation Kit was used to extract genomic DNA from the frozen PBMCs. The libraries underwent paired-end sequencing with 151 bp reads on an Illumina HiSeq 3000. The study's own analysis went as follows. Raw reads lacking the multiplex PCR primer sequences were removed with CutAdapt. PEAR was used to merge high-quality paired reads into contigs. TRB V, D and J gene segments were assigned to each contig with MiXCR by alignment to reference sequences. To remove sequencing errors, CDR3 sequences were clustered according to base quality and sequence similarity. Shannon entropy, normalized by the natural log of the productive TCR sequence number, served as the measure of diversity. Clonality was computed as one minus the ratio of Shannon entropy to the natural log of the number of unique clonotypes. The Youden index of ROC curves was used to select progression-free survival cut-offs for repertoire metrics, and analyses were performed in R 3.5.3. Clones were called with MiXCR by TCRdb after fastp trimmed the public reads at Q25, and only in-frame beta chains were retained. Each entry is one CDR3 protein sequence, shown with its most common DNA and genes. For this entry, the V and J calls and clone size follow TCRdb and not the study's own pipeline. The sample table shows fewer than 40,000 distinct CDR3 sequences, and approximately 32% are seen once. 25% to 30% of the sample is held by the ten biggest clonotypes.

All patients had node-negative disease on CT and PET/CT, and none had a history of other malignancies or had previously received chemotherapy or radiotherapy. At each of two time points, about 6 milliliters of peripheral venous blood were collected into EDTA tubes. Ficoll-Paque Plus density-gradient centrifugation was used to isolate PBMCs. Right after collection, samples were kept at -80 degrees C until analysis. Broad study findings and their caveats: TRBV and TRBJ usage frequencies reportedly varied with metastasis status, involving two V genes at baseline and several V and two J genes after SBRT. Post-SBRT Shannon entropy and its change from baseline were lower in patients who developed distant metastases; baseline Shannon entropy was not associated with metastases. No adjustment for multiple comparisons was applied to any of the reported P values. The study was limited by the small cohort and short follow-up, and independent validation of the study findings is required. Unique TCR clone counts fell after SBRT (median about 10,000 before versus roughly 6,200 after; Wilcoxon paired P=0.011). Whether the expanded TCR clones were tumor-specific was not determined.

The CDR3 runs 14 amino acids, cysteine and phenylalanine included. The entry retains the CDR3 DNA only, 42 bases that are in frame from base 1. The germline V gene yields MNHNS for CDR1 and SASEGT for CDR2. From V the trimming removes 7 bases and from J it removes 10 bases, while the gene matches leave 13 bases of the junction unaccounted for. The receptor's source is a donor over 45 with non-small cell lung cancer. The specimen was PBMCs, collected before or after stereotactic body radiation therapy (not recorded which). Recombination joined TRBV6-1 with TRBJ1-5; 7 bases in the junction line up with TRBD1. In nucleotide form, the sequence is TGTGCCAGCACCATCGACAGGGAAAGAGGTCCCCAGCATTTT. This is translated as CASTIDRERGPQHF.